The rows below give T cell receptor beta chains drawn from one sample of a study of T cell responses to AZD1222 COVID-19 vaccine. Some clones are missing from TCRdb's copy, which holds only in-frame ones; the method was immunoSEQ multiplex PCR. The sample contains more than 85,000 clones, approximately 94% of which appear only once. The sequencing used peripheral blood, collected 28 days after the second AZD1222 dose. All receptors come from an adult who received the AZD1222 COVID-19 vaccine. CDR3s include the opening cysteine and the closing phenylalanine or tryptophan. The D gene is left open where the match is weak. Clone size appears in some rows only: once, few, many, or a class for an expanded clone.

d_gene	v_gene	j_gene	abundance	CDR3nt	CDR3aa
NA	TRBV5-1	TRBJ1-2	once	TGCGCCAGCAGGATTGGAGGTCCCTCGACTAACTATGGCTACACCTTC	CASRIGGPSTNYGYTF
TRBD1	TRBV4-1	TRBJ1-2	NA	TGCGCCAGCAGTCTAACAGGGGGCCCCTATGGCTACACCTTC	CASSLTGGPYGYTF
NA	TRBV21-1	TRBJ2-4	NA	TGTGCCAGGCCACCAGGGGGCGCCGGGAGAAACATTCAGTACTTC	CARPPGGAGRNIQYF
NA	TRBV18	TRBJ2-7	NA	TGTGCCAGCTCACCAAGCGCCAACTACGAGCAGTACTTC	CASSPSANYEQYF
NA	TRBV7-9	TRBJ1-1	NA	TGTGCCAGCATCTCCTTGGGGGGTTCCACTGAAGCTTTCTTT	CASISLGGSTEAFF
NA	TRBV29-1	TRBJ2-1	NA	TGCCTGGCGGGCTCTTACAATGAGCAGTTCTTC	CLAGSYNEQFF
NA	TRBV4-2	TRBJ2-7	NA	TGTGCCAGCAGCCAAGGACAGCAGAAAACGTACGAGCAGTACTTC	CASSQGQQKTYEQYF
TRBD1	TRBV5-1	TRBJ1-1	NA	TGCGCCAGCAGCTTGGGGCGACAGGGGCCAGAAGCTTTCTTT	CASSLGRQGPEAFF
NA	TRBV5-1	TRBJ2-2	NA	TGCGCCAGCAGCCGGCAGGGCACCGGGGAGCTGTTTTTT	CASSRQGTGELFF
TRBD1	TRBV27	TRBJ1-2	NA	TGTGCCAGCAGTTCAACATTTTCGACAGGGCGCTATGGCTACACCTTC	CASSSTFSTGRYGYTF
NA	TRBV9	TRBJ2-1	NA	TGTGCCAGCAGCGGTACCGGGGCCGAAGCTGAGCAGTTCTTC	CASSGTGAEAEQFF
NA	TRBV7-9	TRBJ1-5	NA	TGTGCCAGCAGCGCCGGAATCTCTGATAGCAATCAGCCCCAGCATTTT	CASSAGISDSNQPQHF
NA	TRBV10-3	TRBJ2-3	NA	TGTGCCATCAGTGGGACGGGATCTCCAGATACGCAGTATTTT	CAISGTGSPDTQYF
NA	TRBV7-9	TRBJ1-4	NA	TGTGCCAGCAGCTTTGCCTCATCCGAGGAAAAACTGTTTTTT	CASSFASSEEKLFF
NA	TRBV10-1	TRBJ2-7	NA	TGCGCCAGCAGTGAGCCCCCGCGGCTAGGCCCTTTATACGAGCAGTACTTC	CASSEPPRLGPLYEQYF
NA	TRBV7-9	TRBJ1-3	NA	TGTGCCAGCAGCTTACAACAGTCTGGAAACACCATATATTTT	CASSLQQSGNTIYF
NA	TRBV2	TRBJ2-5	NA	TGTGCCAGCAGTGAACAGGGACGAGAGACCCAGTACTTC	CASSEQGRETQYF
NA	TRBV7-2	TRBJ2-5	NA	TGTGCCAGCAAGCGAGGGCAAGAGACCCAGTACTTC	CASKRGQETQYF
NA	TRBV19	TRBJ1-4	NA	TGTGCCAGTAGTATGAAGCAGGGCGGAGCACCAGATGAAAAACTGTTTTTT	CASSMKQGGAPDEKLFF
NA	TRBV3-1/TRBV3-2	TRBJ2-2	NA	TGTGCCAGCAGCCAAATTCCAGGGGATTCCGGGGAGCTGTTTTTT	CASSQIPGDSGELFF
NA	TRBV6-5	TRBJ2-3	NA	TGTGCCAGCAGCTCGGGGGTGGATACGCAGTATTTT	CASSSGVDTQYF
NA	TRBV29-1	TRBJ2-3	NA	TGCAGCGTTGAAGATCGGTCGGGGACCCCCGATACGCAGTATTTT	CSVEDRSGTPDTQYF
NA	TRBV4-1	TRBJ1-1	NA	TGCGCCAGCAGCCAGCAACAGGCGAACACTGAAGCTTTCTTT	CASSQQQANTEAFF
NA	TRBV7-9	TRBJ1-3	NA	TGTGCCAGCAGCTTAGTGGCGGCATCAGGAAACACCATATATTTT	CASSLVAASGNTIYF
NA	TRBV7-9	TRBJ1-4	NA	TGTGCCAGCAGCTTAGAATCCGAAAAACTGTTTTTT	CASSLESEKLFF
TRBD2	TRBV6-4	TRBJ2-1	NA	TGTGCCAGCAGTGACGAGGGGACTAGGTACAATGAGCAGTTCTTC	CASSDEGTRYNEQFF
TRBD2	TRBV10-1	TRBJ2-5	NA	TGCGCCAGCAGTGAGTCGCGGGGGGCCCAGGAGACCCAGTACTTC	CASSESRGAQETQYF
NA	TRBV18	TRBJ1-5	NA	TGTGCCAGCTCACTCGGACAGCCTAGCAATCAGCCCCAGCATTTT	CASSLGQPSNQPQHF
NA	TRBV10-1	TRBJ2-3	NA	TGCGCCAGCAGTGATGGGGGGATCTCAGATACGCAGTATTTT	CASSDGGISDTQYF
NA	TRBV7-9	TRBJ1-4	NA	TGTGCCAGTACCGAGAAGAGGGGAAAACTGTTTTTT	CASTEKRGKLFF
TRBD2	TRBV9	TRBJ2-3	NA	TGTGCCAGCAGCGTGCCGACTAGCGGCACAGATACGCAGTATTTT	CASSVPTSGTDTQYF
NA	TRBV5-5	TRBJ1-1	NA	TGTGCCAGCAGCTCGAATATGAACACTGAAGCTTTCTTT	CASSSNMNTEAFF
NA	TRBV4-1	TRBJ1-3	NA	TGCGCCAGCAGCCAAGATGTCTGGGTACCATTCAACACCATATATTTT	CASSQDVWVPFNTIYF
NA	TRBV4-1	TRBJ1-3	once	TGCGCCAGCAGCTCCCTGGGCAGGGGTGCCGGAAACACCATATATTTT	CASSSLGRGAGNTIYF
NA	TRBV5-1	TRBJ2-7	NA	TGCGCCAGCAGCTTGGTCATCCAGGCCATGGCCTACGAGCAGTACTTC	CASSLVIQAMAYEQYF
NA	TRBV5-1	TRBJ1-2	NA	TGCGCCAGCAGCCCCGACAGGAGTTACTATGGCTACACCTTC	CASSPDRSYYGYTF
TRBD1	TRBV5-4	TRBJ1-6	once	TGTGCCAGCAGCTTCAGGGGGCGAAATAATTCACCCCTCCACTTT	CASSFRGRNNSPLHF
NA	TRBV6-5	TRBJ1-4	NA	TGTGCCAGCAGTTACGGAGGGGGGCGGGGTGAAAAACTGTTTTTT	CASSYGGGRGEKLFF
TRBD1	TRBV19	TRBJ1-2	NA	TGTGCCAGTAGTCCGGACAGGATCGACTATGGCTACACCTTC	CASSPDRIDYGYTF
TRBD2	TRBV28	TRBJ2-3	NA	TGTGCCAGCAGTTTATTCGGGACTAGCGGTAGCACAGATACGCAGTATTTT	CASSLFGTSGSTDTQYF
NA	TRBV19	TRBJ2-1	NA	TGTGCCAGTAGTATTAGAGGGAGTTACAATGAGCAGTTCTTC	CASSIRGSYNEQFF
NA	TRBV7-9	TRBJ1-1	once	TGTGCCAGCAGCTGGTCAGGACAGAAGCTCACTGAAGCTTTCTTT	CASSWSGQKLTEAFF
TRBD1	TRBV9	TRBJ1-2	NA	TGTGCCAGCAGAGGACAGGGAAGAAACTATGGCTACACCTTC	CASRGQGRNYGYTF
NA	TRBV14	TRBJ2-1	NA	TGTGCCAGCACGGGCAGCTCCTACAATGAGCAGTTCTTC	CASTGSSYNEQFF
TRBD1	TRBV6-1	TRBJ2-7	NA	TGTGCCAGCAGTGAGCCGGGACAGTCCTACGAGCAGTACTTC	CASSEPGQSYEQYF
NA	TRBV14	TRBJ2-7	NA	TGTGCCAGCAGCCAAGTTTCCTACGAGCAGTACTTC	CASSQVSYEQYF
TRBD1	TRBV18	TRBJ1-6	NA	TGTGCCAGCTCAAATCCCGGGACAGAATATAATTCACCCCTCCACTTT	CASSNPGTEYNSPLHF
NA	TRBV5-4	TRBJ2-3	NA	TGTGCCAGCAGCCTTCCGGAGAGCACAGATACGCAGTATTTT	CASSLPESTDTQYF
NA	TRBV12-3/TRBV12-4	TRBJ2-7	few	TGTGCCAGCAGTTTAAACTACGAGCAGTACTTC	CASSLNYEQYF
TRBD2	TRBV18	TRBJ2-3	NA	TGTGCCAGCTCACCACCTAGCGGGAGAGCAGATACGCAGTATTTT	CASSPPSGRADTQYF
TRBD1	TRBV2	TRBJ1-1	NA	TGTGCCAGCGGGCCCGGACAGGGTAACACTGAAGCTTTCTTT	CASGPGQGNTEAFF
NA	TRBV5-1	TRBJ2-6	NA	TGCGCCAGCAGCGTGGGACTGACTGGGGCCAACGTCCTGACTTTC	CASSVGLTGANVLTF
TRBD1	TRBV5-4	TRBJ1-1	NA	TGTGCCAGCAGCCCGAATCCGGGACAGGGGAACACTGAAGCTTTCTTT	CASSPNPGQGNTEAFF
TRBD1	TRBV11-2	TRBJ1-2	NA	TGTGCCAGCAGCTTGGACCTAACAGGGGAAGTCTATGGCTACACCTTC	CASSLDLTGEVYGYTF
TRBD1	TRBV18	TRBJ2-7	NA	TGTGCCAGCTCACCGGGAGTTGGACAGGGGGCGTACGAGCAGTACTTC	CASSPGVGQGAYEQYF